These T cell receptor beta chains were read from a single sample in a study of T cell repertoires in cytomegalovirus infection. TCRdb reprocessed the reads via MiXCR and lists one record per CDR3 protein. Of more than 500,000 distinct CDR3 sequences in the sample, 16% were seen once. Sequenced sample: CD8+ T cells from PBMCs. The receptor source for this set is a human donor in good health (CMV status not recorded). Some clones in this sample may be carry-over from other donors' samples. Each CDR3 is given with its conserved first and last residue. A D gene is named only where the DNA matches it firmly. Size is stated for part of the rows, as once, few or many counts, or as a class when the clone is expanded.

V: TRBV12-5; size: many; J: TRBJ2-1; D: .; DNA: TGTGCTAGTGGTTTGGTAATCCGGACGCAAAGCTCCAGTGAGCAGTTCTTC; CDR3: CASGLVIRTQSSSEQFF
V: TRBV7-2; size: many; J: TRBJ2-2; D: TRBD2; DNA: TGTGCCAGCAGCCGCGGACTAGCGGGAGGTCACGGGGAGCTGTTTTTT; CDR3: CASSRGLAGGHGELFF
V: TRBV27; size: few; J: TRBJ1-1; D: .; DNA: TGTGCCAGCAGTTTATACAGGTACACTGAAGCTTTCTTT; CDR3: CASSLYRYTEAFF
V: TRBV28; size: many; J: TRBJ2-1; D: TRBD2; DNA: TGTGCCAGCAGTTTAAAAGGCGGGAGGGCGGGGAATGAGCAGTTCTTC; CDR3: CASSLKGGRAGNEQFF
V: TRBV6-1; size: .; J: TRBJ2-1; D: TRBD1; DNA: TGTGCCAGCAGTGAAGCGGCAGGGGGCTTCGATGAGCAGTTCTTC; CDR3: CASSEAAGGFDEQFF
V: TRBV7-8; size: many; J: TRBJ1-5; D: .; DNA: TGTGCCAGCAGCTTAGGAAGGGGCGCAGGCCAGCCCCAGCATTTT; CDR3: CASSLGRGAGQPQHF
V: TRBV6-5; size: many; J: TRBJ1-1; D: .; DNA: TGTGCCAGCTCCTTACCCGGGCTTGAAGCTTTCTTT; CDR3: CASSLPGLEAFF
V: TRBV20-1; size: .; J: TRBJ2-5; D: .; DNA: TGCAGTGGGAAGGTCGACGTAGAGACCCAGTACTTC; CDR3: CSGKVDVETQYF
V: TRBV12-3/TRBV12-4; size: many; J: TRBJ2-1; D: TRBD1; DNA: TGTGCCAGCTGCTTGTCCCGGGACAGTACGTTCTCCTACAATGAGCAGTTCTTC; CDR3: CASCLSRDSTFSYNEQFF
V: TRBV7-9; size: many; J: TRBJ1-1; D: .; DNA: TGTGCCAGCAGCACTGAAGCTTTCTTT; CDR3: CASSTEAFF
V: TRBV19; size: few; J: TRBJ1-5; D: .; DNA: TGTGCCAGTAGTAACGGAAGCAATCAGCCCCAGCATTTT; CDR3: CASSNGSNQPQHF
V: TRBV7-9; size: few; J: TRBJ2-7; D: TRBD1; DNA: TGTGCCAGCAGCCATCGGACAGGCACCTACGAGCAGTACTTC; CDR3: CASSHRTGTYEQYF
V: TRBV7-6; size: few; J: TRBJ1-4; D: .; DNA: TGTGCCAGCAGCCTAGCGGGTGGCACTAATGAAAAACTGTTTTTT; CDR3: CASSLAGGTNEKLFF
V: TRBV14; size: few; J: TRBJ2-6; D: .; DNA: TGTGCCAGCAGCCCCAGGACAGTGGCCAACGTCCTGACTTTC; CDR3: CASSPRTVANVLTF
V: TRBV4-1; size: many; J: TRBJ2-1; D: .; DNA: TGCGCCAGCAGCCAAGAGGGGGCGGTGTATGAGCAGTTCTTC; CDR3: CASSQEGAVYEQFF
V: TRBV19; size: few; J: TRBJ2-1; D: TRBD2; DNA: TGTGCCAGTAGTGCAAGTAGCGGGGCCTACAATGAGCAGTTCTTC; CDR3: CASSASSGAYNEQFF
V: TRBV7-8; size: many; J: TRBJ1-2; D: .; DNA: TGTGCCAGCAGCTTAGAATCATCGGGGAACTATGGCTACACCTTC; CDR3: CASSLESSGNYGYTF
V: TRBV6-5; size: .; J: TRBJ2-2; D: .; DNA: TGTGCCAGCAGTTACACGGGGGGCTGGACCGGGGAGCTGTTTTTT; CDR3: CASSYTGGWTGELFF
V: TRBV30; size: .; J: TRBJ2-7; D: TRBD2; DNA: TGTGCCTGGAGGGGACTAGACGTGTACGAGCAGTACTTC; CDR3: CAWRGLDVYEQYF
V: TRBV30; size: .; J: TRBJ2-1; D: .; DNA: TGTGCCTGGAGCGGGGCCCGGGGGAGCTCCTACAATGAGCAGTTCTTC; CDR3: CAWSGARGSSYNEQFF
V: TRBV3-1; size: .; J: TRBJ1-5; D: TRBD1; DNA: TGTGCCAGCAGCACCGGCAGGGGGATCAATCAGCCCCAGCATTTT; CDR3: CASSTGRGINQPQHF
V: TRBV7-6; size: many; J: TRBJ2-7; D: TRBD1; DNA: TGTGCCAGCAGCCCTCTTTTGAAGGGGGCTCACTACGAGCAGTACTTC; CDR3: CASSPLLKGAHYEQYF
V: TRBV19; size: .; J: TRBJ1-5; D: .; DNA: TGTGCCAGTAGTCTTGGTAGAGGGGCCCTGCCGCCCCAGCATTTT; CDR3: CASSLGRGALPPQHF
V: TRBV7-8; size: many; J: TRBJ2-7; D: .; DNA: TGTGCCAGCAGCTCGAGGGGGGCGTCCTACGAGCAGTACTTC; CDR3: CASSSRGASYEQYF
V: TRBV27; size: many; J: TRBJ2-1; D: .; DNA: TGTGCCAGCGGGCGGGCAGGGGATCTTTCCTCCTACAATGAGCAGTTCTTC; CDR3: CASGRAGDLSSYNEQFF
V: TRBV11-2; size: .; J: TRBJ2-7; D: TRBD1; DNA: TGTGCCAGCGGTCGGGGAAGGGGGCTCTACGAGCAGTACTTC; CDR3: CASGRGRGLYEQYF
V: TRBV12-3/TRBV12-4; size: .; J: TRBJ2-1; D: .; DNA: TGTGCCAGCAGTTTAGCGCGCAGGGACCAGCAGTTCTTC; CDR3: CASSLARRDQQFF
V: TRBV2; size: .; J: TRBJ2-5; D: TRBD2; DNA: TGTGCCAGCAGTGAAGCGGAGATAGCGGGAAACGCTCAAGAGACCCAGTACTTC; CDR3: CASSEAEIAGNAQETQYF
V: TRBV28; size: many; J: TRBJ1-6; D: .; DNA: TGTGCCAGCAGTTCTCCGGACTGGGGACGCTCCTATAATTCACCCCTCCACTTT; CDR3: CASSSPDWGRSYNSPLHF
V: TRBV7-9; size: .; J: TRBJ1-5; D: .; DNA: TGTGCCAGCAGCTTAGGAGTGGGGGGCCCTTTCAATCAGCCCCAGCATTTT; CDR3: CASSLGVGGPFNQPQHF
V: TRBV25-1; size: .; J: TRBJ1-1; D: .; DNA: TGTGCCAGCAGTGAATCGTCCCCAGTAGGCACTGAAGCTTTCTTT; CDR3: CASSESSPVGTEAFF
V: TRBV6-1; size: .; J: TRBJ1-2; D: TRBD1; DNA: TGTGCCAGTCCGGGACAGGGGGCCTATGGCTACACCTTC; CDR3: CASPGQGAYGYTF
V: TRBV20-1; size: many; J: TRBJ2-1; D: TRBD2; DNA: TGCAGTGCTAGAGATCACAAACACCGCGGACTAGCGGGGGTCTCCTACAATGAGCAGTTCTTC; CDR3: CSARDHKHRGLAGVSYNEQFF
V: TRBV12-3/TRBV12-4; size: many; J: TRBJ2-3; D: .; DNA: TGTGCCAGCAGTTTCGCCGCAGGGACAGATACGCAGTATTTT; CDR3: CASSFAAGTDTQYF
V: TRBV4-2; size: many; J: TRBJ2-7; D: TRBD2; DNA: TGTGCCAGCAGCCGGCCGACTTCCGGGACTAGCAACGAGCAGTACTTC; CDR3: CASSRPTSGTSNEQYF
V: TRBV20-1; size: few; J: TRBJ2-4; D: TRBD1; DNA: TGCAGTGCTCCTCCTACGGACAGGGACAAGCCAGGAAACATTCAGTACTTC; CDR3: CSAPPTDRDKPGNIQYF
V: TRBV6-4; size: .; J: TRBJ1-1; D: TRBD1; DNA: TGTGCCAGCGGCGGGACAGGGGGCCTGTTT; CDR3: CASGGTGGLF
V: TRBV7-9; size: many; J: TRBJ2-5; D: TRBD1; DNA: TGTGCCAGCCTTAACAGACAGGGGGAACGGAGAGAGACCCAGTACTTC; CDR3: CASLNRQGERRETQYF
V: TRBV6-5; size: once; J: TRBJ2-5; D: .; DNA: TGTGCCAGCAGTTACCGGGGGGCTCAAGAGACCCAGTACTTC; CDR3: CASSYRGAQETQYF
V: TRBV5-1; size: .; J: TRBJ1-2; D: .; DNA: TGCGCCAGCAGCCCAAGACACCTGAACTATGGCTACACCTTC; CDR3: CASSPRHLNYGYTF
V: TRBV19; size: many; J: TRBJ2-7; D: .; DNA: TGTGCCAGTAGTTTCCACGAGCAGTACTTC; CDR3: CASSFHEQYF
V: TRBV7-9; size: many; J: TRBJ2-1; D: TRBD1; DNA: TGTGCCAGCAGCTTAGGGGGGACAGCTACTTACAATGAGCAGTTCTTC; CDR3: CASSLGGTATYNEQFF
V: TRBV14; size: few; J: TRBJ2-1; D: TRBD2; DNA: TGTGCCAGCAGCCAACGCCTAGCGGGAGGCTGGAATGAGCAGTTCTTC; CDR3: CASSQRLAGGWNEQFF
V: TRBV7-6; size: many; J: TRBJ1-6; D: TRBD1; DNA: TGTGCCAGCAGCTCCGGGACAGGGGCTTCACCCCTCCACTTT; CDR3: CASSSGTGASPLHF
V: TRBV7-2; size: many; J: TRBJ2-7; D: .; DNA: TGTGCCAGCAGCTTGTACCCCCGACAGGCCTACGAGCAGTACTTC; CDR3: CASSLYPRQAYEQYF
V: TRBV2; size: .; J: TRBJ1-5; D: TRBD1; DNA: TGTGCCAGCAGTAGGACAGGGAAAAAACAGCCCCAGCATTTT; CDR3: CASSRTGKKQPQHF
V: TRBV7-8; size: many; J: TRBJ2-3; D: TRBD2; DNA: TGTGCCAGCAGCCCGGGGGGGGCTAGCGGGAGGAACACAGATACGCAGTATTTT; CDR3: CASSPGGASGRNTDTQYF
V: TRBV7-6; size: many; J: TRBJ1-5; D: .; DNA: TGTGCCAGCAGCGCCGAACACGGAGATCAGCCCCAGCATTTT; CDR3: CASSAEHGDQPQHF